This T cell receptor (beta chain) was identified during a study of shared clonotypes between healthy human individuals. Study results and limitations: Relative to their counterparts shared across all four donors, non-shared clonotypes exhibited diminished generation probabilities. Memory subsets had estimated richness that was generally smaller than that of naive subsets.

For this clone: Its antigen is not known.

Using immunoSEQ multiplex PCR, the repertoire was profiled, and TCRdb retains in-frame clones only, with some absent. The table includes 2 million to 2.5 million clones, approximately 95% detected once. Looked up from germline, CDR1 is SNHLY and CDR2 is FYNNEI. This CDR3 is 13 amino acids long. The V end was cut by 7 bases, the J end by 5 bases, with 11 bases between. The specimen sequenced was naive CD4+ T cells sorted from blood. The subset here: CD45RA+ positively selected. This chain uses TRBV2 with TRBJ1-4, with D maybe TRBD1 (6 bases). The receptor was isolated from a man younger than 35 in good health. The CDR3 nucleotides read TGTGCCAGCATCGGACAGCAGAATGAAAAACTGTTTTTT. Amino acids: CASIGQQNEKLFF.